The text below deals with one T cell receptor (beta chain). The data are from a study of blood T cell repertoires in COVID-19. Overall study: Researchers got acute and convalescent COVID-19 samples from the United States, Italy and Spain. T cells, B-cell-depleted T cells, or PBMCs provided the cDNA or gDNA that served as material.

The CDR3 is 17 residues long. V was pared by 7 bases and J by 0 bases, with 21 bases between. The germline V gene has CDR1 LNHDA and CDR2 SQIVND (reference sequence). How the authors handled the data: Amplifying reference gene primers gave estimates of nucleated cell counts. The table came from immunoSEQ multiplex PCR; TCRdb's copy has only in-frame clones and leaves some out. The DNA gave D and trimming, while V, J and clone size come from that table. This table has some 80,000 clones, roughly 84% appearing once. Sequenced: peripheral blood. The chain carries TRBV19 and TRBJ1-1, with no clear D. The clonotype comes from a woman aged 45-65 years with acute or convalescent COVID-19. The CDR3 nucleotides are TGTGCCAGTACCGCTATAAGCCCCCTCGGGGTGAACACTGAAGCTTTCTTT. Translated: CASTAISPLGVNTEAFF. Full variable domain (rest looked up from reference TRBV19 and TRBJ1-1): DGGITQSPKYLFRKEGQNVTLSCEQNLNHDAMYWYRQDPGQGLRLIYYSQIVNDFQKGDIAEGYSVSREKKESFPLTVTSAQKNPTAFYLCASTAISPLGVNTEAFFGQGTRLTVV.